The 22 T cell receptor beta chains below all came from one sample that was sequenced in a study of blood T cells in healthy people across ages. Alongside a J-beta primer mix, a sample-barcoded 5' primer served in a second PCR lasting about 7 to 11 cycles. MiXCR, applied by TCRdb to the 5' RACE reads, yields one record per CDR3 protein. The sample has 1,500,000 or so distinct CDR3 sequences; approximately 39% are singletons. The sample taken for sequencing was blood. These receptors all come from a woman between 18 and 29 years old in good health.

This clonotype turned up a few times. Written as DNA, the CDR3 is TGTGCCAGCAGTGAAGGGACAGTGAACACCGGGGAGCTGTTTTTT. It encodes CASSEGTVNTGELFF. This sequence joins TRBV2 and TRBJ2-2, with D tentatively TRBD1 (6 bases). Trimming left V 1 base short and J 1 base short, with 7 bases between. The CDR3 covers 15 residues. Germline CDR1 and CDR2: SNHLY and FYNNEI.

The chain recombines TRBV2 with TRBJ2-7, with D tentatively TRBD2 (5 bases). Germline CDR1 is SNHLY and CDR2 is FYNNEI. CDR3 size: 11 residues. Trimming stripped 11 bases from V and 0 bases from J, with 8 bases between. The CDR3 sequence: CAGLNSYEQYF. CDR3 nucleotide sequence: TGTGCCGGACTCAACTCCTACGAGCAGTACTTC.

This sequence joins TRBV3-1 and TRBJ2-3, with D possibly matching TRBD1 (6 bases). This CDR3 has 15 amino acids. Deletions cut 5 bases from V and 1 base from J, with 13 bases between. Germline loops: CDR1 LGHDT, CDR2 YNNKEL (reference sequence). The CDR3 sequence: CASSDHRAGTDTQYF. The CDR3, as DNA: TGTGCCAGCAGCGACCACAGGGCTGGCACAGATACGCAGTATTTT.

This clonotype was seen a few times. This chain uses TRBV12-3 or TRBV12-4 with TRBJ2-7; D unclear. The CDR3 has 14 amino acids. Trimming pared 5 bases from V and 2 bases from J, leaving 13 bases between. CDR3 amino acids: CASSPKTLAYEQYF. In DNA, the CDR3 is TGTGCCAGCAGTCCCAAGACTCTAGCCTACGAGCAGTACTTC.

The V call is TRBV27, the J call TRBJ2-1, with D perhaps matching TRBD2 (5 bases). The V end lost 4 bases, the J end lost 2 bases, and 9 bases lay between the germline ends. CDR3 length equals 14 residues. Germline V CDR1 and CDR2: MNHEY, SMNVEV (reference sequence). CDR3 nucleotide sequence: TGTGCCAGCAGTTCCAGCGGACCCTACAATGAGCAGTTCTTC. Translated, it gives CASSSSGPYNEQFF.

The chain carries TRBV7-2 and TRBJ1-2; D gene ambiguous. There are 15 residues in the CDR3. Germline CDR1 and CDR2: SGHTA and FQGNSA. V was trimmed by 1 base and J by 3 bases, leaving 12 bases between them. The chain's CDR3 is CASSLDPIGYYGYTF. CDR3 bases: TGTGCCAGCAGCTTAGACCCTATAGGGTACTATGGCTACACCTTC. Drawing the rest from reference TRBV7-2 and TRBJ1-2, the complete variable domain is GAGVSQSPSNKVTEKGKDVELRCDPISGHTALYWYRQSLGQGLEFLIYFQGNSAPDKSGLPSDRFSAERTGGSVSTLTIQRTQQEDSAVYLCASSLDPIGYYGYTFGSGTRLTVV.

This rearrangement joins TRBV7-9 to TRBJ2-7, with 7 bases aligning to TRBD1. The CDR3 is 18 amino acids. The germline gives CDR1 SEHNR, CDR2 FQNEAQ (reference sequence). J gave up 0 bases and V 4 bases, and 15 bases lay outside the gene matches. CDR3: CASSSTRTGTEASYEQYF. CDR3 nucleotide sequence: TGTGCCAGCAGCTCTACCCGGACCGGGACAGAGGCCTCCTACGAGCAGTACTTC.

This clonotype was found a few times. The chain carries TRBV6-2 or TRBV6-3 and TRBJ2-7; 9 nucleotides align to TRBD2. Trimming took 6 bases from V and 5 from J; bases not matched to a gene: 11. The CDR3 is 15 residues long. CDR1 MNHEY and CDR2 SVGEGT come from the germline V gene. The chain's CDR3 is CASRTLAGYWNEQYF. The DNA of the CDR3 is TGTGCCAGCAGGACCCTAGCGGGATATTGGAACGAGCAGTACTTC.

This rearrangement joins TRBV29-1 to TRBJ2-7; 8 bases map to TRBD2. The junction had 6 bases not matched to a gene; V was cut back by 1 base and J by 4 bases. Germline V CDR1 and CDR2: SQVTM, ANQGSEA. This CDR3 is 14 amino acids long. CDR3 in DNA: TGCAGCGTTGAAGCGTTAGCGGGGTCGTACGAGCAGTACTTC. This gives the protein CSVEALAGSYEQYF.

This sequence joins TRBV10-3 and TRBJ2-5; 9 bases line up with TRBD1. V lost 2 bases to trimming and J lost 1 base; unmatched junction nucleotides: 5. Germline CDR1 and CDR2: ENHRY and SYGVKD. This CDR3 is 16 amino acids long. CDR3 residues: CAISETRTGAQETQYF. In nucleotides, the CDR3 is TGTGCCATCAGTGAGACGCGGACAGGGGCCCAAGAGACCCAGTACTTC.

V gene TRBV29-1 combines with J gene TRBJ2-4; TRBD1 agrees at 12 bases. The J call is uncertain, as TRBJ2-7 better fits the DNA end. Looked up from germline, CDR1 is SQVTM and CDR2 is ANQGSEA. The CDR3 is made up of 14 amino acids. CDR3: CSVSVGTGGDEQYF. The CDR3 DNA reads as TGCAGCGTTAGCGTCGGGACAGGGGGCGACGAGCAGTACTTC.

This clonotype was recorded a few times. The chain combines TRBV29-1 with TRBJ2-1; no definite D call. The DNA end lines up better with TRBJ2-7; the J call may be wrong. CDR3 length: 14 amino acids. Germline loops: CDR1 SQVTM, CDR2 ANQGSEA. CDR3 loop: CSVSPPKGGNEQYF. The CDR3 DNA follows: TGCAGCGTTAGCCCCCCGAAAGGTGGCAATGAGCAGTACTTC.

This clonotype was recorded a few times. The chain combines TRBV27 with TRBJ2-1; TRBD1 matches at 11 bases. The V gene end was trimmed by 9 bases and the J gene end by 3 bases; junction bases not matched to a gene: 4. The germline gives CDR1 MNHEY, CDR2 SMNVEV (reference sequence). CDR3 length: 14 residues. The CDR3 DNA follows: TGTGCCAGTTCCGGGACAGGGGGCTACAATGAGCAGTTCTTC. Translated: CASSGTGGYNEQFF.

This clonotype showed up just a few times. The chain couples TRBV7-2 to TRBJ1-1, with D unresolved. CDR1 is SGHTA and CDR2 is FQGNSA in the germline V gene. The CDR3 contains 11 residues. The germline V and J ends were trimmed by 1 base and 7 bases, with 4 bases remaining between them. This CDR3 reads CASSLVLEAFF. CDR3 bases: TGTGCCAGCAGCTTAGTCCTTGAAGCTTTCTTT.

The DNA for the CDR3 is TGTGCCAGCAGCTTCGGGGCCGGTTATAGCAATCAGCCCCAGCATTTT. It specifies CASSFGAGYSNQPQHF. This chain joins TRBV7-9 and TRBJ1-5, with D possibly TRBD1 on 5 matching bases. In germline, CDR1 is SEHNR, CDR2 FQNEAQ (reference sequence). The V and J ends lost 3 bases and 0 bases respectively, with 12 bases between them. This CDR3 has 16 amino acids.

The V and J genes are TRBV7-2 and TRBJ2-3; perhaps TRBD2 as D (6 bases). V lost 5 bases and J 4 bases, leaving 16 bases between the germline ends. Germline CDR1 and CDR2: SGHTA and FQGNSA. The CDR3 runs 15 residues. The CDR3 coding sequence is TGTGCCAGCAGCGCTCTCCGGGGGAGGCCAGATACGCAGTATTTT. It yields the protein CASSALRGRPDTQYF.

The rearrangement uses TRBV20-1 and TRBJ2-3, with a tentative D call TRBD2 (5 bases). V lost 3 bases and J 0 bases, leaving 10 bases between the germline ends. CDR3 length: 14 amino acids. Germline loops: CDR1 DFQATT, CDR2 SNEGSKA (reference sequence). The CDR3 here is CSARDSASTDTQYF. CDR3 nucleotide sequence: TGCAGTGCTAGGGACTCAGCTAGCACAGATACGCAGTATTTT.

This clonotype appeared a single time. V gene TRBV27 combines with J gene TRBJ1-6; D remains unclear. Trimming pared 3 bases from V and 6 bases from J, leaving 15 bases between. The germline V gene encodes CDR1 MNHEY and CDR2 SMNVEV (reference sequence). CDR3 length: 16 amino acids. The CDR3 reads CASSFEQPPRNSPLHF. Written as DNA, the CDR3 is TGTGCCAGCAGTTTCGAACAGCCACCGCGTAATTCACCCCTCCACTTT.

The V and J genes are TRBV11-2 and TRBJ1-6; TRBD1 is a possible D gene (6 bases). The V end lost 6 bases, the J end lost 7 bases, and 16 bases lay between the germline ends. The CDR3 sequence is 15 residues long. Germline CDR1 is SGHAT and CDR2 is FQNNGV. In DNA form, the CDR3 reads TGTGCCAGCAGAGCTCCGGGGGCAAAGAATTCACCCCTCCACTTT. Amino acids: CASRAPGAKNSPLHF.

This clonotype has just a few counts. The chain recombines TRBV4-3 with TRBJ1-4, with D hard to call. This CDR3 spans 15 amino acids. The ends were cut back, 0 bases at V and 8 bases at J, with 13 bases in the middle. CDR1 is LGHNA, CDR2 YSLEER, per germline. CDR3 bases: TGCGCCAGCAGCCAAGATGGAAAGGTCTGGGAAAAACTGTTTTTT. It specifies CASSQDGKVWEKLFF.

The gene calls are TRBV2 and TRBJ1-2; no clear D. CDR3 length: 15 amino acids. Trimming removed 10 bases at V and 3 bases at J, with 21 bases between. Germline V gene lookup returns CDR1 SNHLY and CDR2 FYNNEI. The DNA for the CDR3 is TGTGCCACCGACGTGGGGAAGGGCGGCCACTATGGCTACACCTTC. Protein sequence: CATDVGKGGHYGYTF.

This clonotype was counted a single time. This chain connects TRBV30 to TRBJ1-6; the D gene is possibly TRBD1 (6 bases). Germline V lookup: CDR1 GTSNPN, CDR2 SVGIG (reference sequence). This CDR3 is 18 amino acids long. V was cut by 4 bases and J by 8 bases, with 27 bases left in between. CDR3 amino acids: CAWTRGTRVVEGDSPLHF. CDR3 sequence (DNA): TGTGCCTGGACTAGGGGGACTCGGGTAGTGGAAGGAGATTCACCCCTCCACTTT.